Sequencing of this T cell receptor (beta chain) was carried out in a study of CD4 T cells in relation to SARS-CoV-2 and coronaviruses (dated by TCRdb to about 2021). About the investigation overall: Using patient-derived lymphoblastoid cell lines, the shared crossreactive spike epitopes were mapped to their HLA restriction. At the level of individual TCR clonotypes, the study measured memory CD4+ T cell crossreactivity between SARS-CoV-2 spike protein and common cold coronavirus spike proteins. The Adaptive Biotechnologies TCR-sequencing kit was used to sequence samples from a few pre-COVID donors and the naive versus memory experiments, whereas other data were Illumina-based. A different TCR-beta assay, based on Illumina, was used to sequence expansion assays from other donors in the study. Beyond this particular receptor, the publication reports: Crossreactivity analysis centred on spike protein, so crossreactivity against other viral proteins was not assessed. Because no donor provided both pre-pandemic and post-infection samples, tracing the source of pre-existing responses was limited. Around three fifths of donors had memory CD4+ clonotypes that crossrecognized SARS-CoV-2 and at least one common cold coronavirus spike. Compared with monoreactive clones, crossreactive clones had significantly weaker SARS-CoV-2-driven expansion, a result consistent with antigenic imprinting. The study was constrained by small numbers of patients and of tested TCRs. Sequencing naive versus memory cells indicated that the assay picks up memory recall responses, not primary responses primed during culture.

V is pruned by 3 bases and J by 1 base, leaving 7 bases of the junction without a gene match. From the germline V gene, CDR1 is SGHRS and CDR2 is YFSETQ. Including cysteine and phenylalanine, the CDR3 has 16 amino acids. Only the CDR3 DNA is retained, 48 bases long and in frame from the first base. DNA from uncultured naive and memory CD4+ T cells underwent immunoSEQ TCR-beta sequencing at deep resolution. In the authors' own workflow: During preprocessing, nonproductive sequences were removed, along with CDR3s that did not begin with C, did not end with F or W, or were shorter than 7 amino acids. Cultured and uncultured naive and memory CD4+ repertoires were searched for previously identified spike- and CEF-reactive CDR3s. Pairwise Levenshtein distance, computed with the stringdist R package after three terminal residues were trimmed from each end, was used as the measure of CDR3 homology. Not all clones reach the TCRdb copy of this immuneACCESS table, which keeps in-frame sequences only. Checked studies attribute under half of the gap to unresolved V genes and leave the rest unexplained. V and J calls and clone size are as listed in that table; D and trimming were resolved from the DNA. The sample table contains about 59,000 clones; only one count was recorded for 86% of them. The ten largest clones represent 1.1% to 1.5% of the sample.

CD4+ T cells from unexposed donors were collected before the COVID-19 pandemic (2011-2018). Naive and memory CD4+ T cells were separated from cryopreserved PBMCs by CD4 enrichment followed by EasySep naive CD4+ T cell enrichment. The leukapheresis product used for the unexposed donors was purchased from a commercial source. Ficoll-Paque PLUS gradient centrifugation was used to isolate PBMCs from either whole blood or leukapheresis product. PBMCs were either used fresh in the expansion assay or cryopreserved at -140 degrees C. The QIAamp Micro DNA Kit was used to extract genomic DNA from the CD4+ T cells. Worth noting for this clone: Its antigen is not yet known. No clone much larger than this one lies a single base away; base qualities are absent.

This chain is built from TRBV5-1 and TRBJ2-5; TRBD1 matches 9 bases in the middle. Input material: memory CD4+ T cells from PBMCs. Sample cell subset or site, as interpreted from the label and publication: memory (non-naive) CD4+ T cells. This sequence originates from a human donor in good health. In nucleotides, the sequence is TGCGCCAGCAGCTCGACAGGGGGGACGACCCAAGAGACCCAGTACTTC. The encoded protein is CASSSTGGTTQETQYF.